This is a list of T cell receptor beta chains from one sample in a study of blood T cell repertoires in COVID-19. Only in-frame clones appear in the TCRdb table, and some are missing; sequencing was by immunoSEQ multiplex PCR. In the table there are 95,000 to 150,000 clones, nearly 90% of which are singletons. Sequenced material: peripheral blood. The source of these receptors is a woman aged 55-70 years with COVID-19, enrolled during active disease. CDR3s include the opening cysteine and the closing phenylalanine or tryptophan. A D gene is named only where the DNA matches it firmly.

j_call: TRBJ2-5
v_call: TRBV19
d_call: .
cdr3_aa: CASSRERGETQYF

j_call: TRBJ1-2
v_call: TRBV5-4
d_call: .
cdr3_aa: CASSLGRVAYGYTF

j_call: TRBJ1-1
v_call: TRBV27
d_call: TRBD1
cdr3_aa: CASSSGQGTERRTEAFF

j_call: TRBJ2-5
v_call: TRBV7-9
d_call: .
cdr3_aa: CASSLAPAAAETQYF

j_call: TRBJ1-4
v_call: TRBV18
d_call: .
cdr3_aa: CASSPLGLNEKLFF

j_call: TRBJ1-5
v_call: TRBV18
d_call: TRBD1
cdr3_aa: CASSAGTGDQPQHF

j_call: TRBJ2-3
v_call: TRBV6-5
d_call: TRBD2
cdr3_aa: CASSYLRGSTDTQYF

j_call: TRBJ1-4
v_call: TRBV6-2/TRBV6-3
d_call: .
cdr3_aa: CASSSVAGAGTVKLFF

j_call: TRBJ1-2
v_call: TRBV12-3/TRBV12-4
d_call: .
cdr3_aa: CASSFRDAGGSF

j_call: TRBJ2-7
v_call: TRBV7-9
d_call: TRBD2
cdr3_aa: CASSLASERGSSYEQYF

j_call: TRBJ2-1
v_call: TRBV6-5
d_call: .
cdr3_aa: CASSPVRGRNEQFF

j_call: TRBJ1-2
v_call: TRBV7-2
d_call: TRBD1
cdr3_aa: CASSLAMRQGLGYTF

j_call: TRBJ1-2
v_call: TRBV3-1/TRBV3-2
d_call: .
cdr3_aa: CASSRDSTSGGYGYTF

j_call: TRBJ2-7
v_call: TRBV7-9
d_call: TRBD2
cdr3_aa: CASSNGLAGYEQYF

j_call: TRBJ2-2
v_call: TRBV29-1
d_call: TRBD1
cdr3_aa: CSVGIGQGNTGELFF

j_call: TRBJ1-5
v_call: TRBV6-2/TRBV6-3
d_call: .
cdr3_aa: CASSSLGGGAVLGNQPQHF

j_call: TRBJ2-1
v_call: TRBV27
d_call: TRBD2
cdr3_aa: CASSLNDWVAGDPNEQFF

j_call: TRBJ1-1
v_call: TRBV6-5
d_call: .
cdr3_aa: CASSYTGLNTEAFF

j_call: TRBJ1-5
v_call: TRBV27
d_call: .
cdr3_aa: CASSLGANSNQPQHF

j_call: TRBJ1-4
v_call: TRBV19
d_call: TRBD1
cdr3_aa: CASSDGQAATNEKLFF

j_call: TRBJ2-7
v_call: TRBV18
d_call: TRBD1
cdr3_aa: CASSPMTGSGYEQYF

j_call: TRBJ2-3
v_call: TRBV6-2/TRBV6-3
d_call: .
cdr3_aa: CASSYSATADTQYF

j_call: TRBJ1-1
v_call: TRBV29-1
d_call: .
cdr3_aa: CSLGRSGKAFF

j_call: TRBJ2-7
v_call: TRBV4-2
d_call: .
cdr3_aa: CASSRKSVSPDEQYF

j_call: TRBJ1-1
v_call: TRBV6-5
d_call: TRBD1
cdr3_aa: CANRGANTEAFF

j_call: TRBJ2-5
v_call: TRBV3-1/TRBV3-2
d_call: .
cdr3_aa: CASSQSGVETQYF

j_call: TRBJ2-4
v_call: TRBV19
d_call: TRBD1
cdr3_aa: CASSILRQGGAKNIQYF

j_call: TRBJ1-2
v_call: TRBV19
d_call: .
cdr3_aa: CASSPAEANHNYGYTF

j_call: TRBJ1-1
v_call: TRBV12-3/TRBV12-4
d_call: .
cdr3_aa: CASSRTGRAFF

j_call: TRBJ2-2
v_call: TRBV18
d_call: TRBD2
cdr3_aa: CASSPGTTSNTGELFF

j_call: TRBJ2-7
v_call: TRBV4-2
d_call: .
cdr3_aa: CASGRGTYLDEQYF

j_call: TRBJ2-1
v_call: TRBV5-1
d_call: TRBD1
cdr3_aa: CASSSGTAPGNEQFF

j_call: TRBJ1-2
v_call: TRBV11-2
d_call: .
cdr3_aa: CASSLSGGGYTF

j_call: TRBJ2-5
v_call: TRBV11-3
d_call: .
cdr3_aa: CASSLGGIGQETQYF

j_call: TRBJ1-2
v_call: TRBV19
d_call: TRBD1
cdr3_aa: CASSPYGTGGSYGYTF

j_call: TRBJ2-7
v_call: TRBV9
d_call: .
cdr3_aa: CASSVGGHSYEQYF

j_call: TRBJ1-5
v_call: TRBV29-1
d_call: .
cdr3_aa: CSVIGSVSNQPQHF

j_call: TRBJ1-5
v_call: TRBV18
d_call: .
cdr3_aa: CASSPDSNSNQPQHF

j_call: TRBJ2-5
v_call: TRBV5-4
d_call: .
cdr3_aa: CASMPGVQETQYF

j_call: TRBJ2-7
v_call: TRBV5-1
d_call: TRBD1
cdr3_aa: CASSLGTGTGVDEQYF

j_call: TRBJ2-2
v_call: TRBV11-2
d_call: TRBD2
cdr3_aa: CASRKTSGGFTGELFF

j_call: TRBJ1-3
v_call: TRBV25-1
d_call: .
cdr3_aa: CASSERQGLNTIYF